The clone carrying this T cell receptor (beta chain) was recorded at least ten times. The V end lost 4 bases, the J end lost 4 bases, and 11 bases lay between the germline ends. Germline CDR1 SGHDT, CDR2 YYEEEE. The CDR3 has 13 residues. This sample was taken from a study of prognosis after radiotherapy for stage I lung cancer. From genomic DNA, two-round multiplex PCR was used to amplify TCR beta CDR3. Each TRBV and TRBJ gene had its own primer in the first PCR round. TCRdb fed the multiplex PCR reads into MiXCR, producing one record per CDR3 protein. This sample has approximately 30,000 distinct CDR3 sequences, with less than 35% found just once.

The sample in question was PBMCs, obtained before or after stereotactic body radiation therapy (not recorded which). The receptor comes from a donor over 45 with non-small cell lung cancer. The chain has TRBV5-6 and TRBJ1-2, with a tentative D call TRBD1 (6 bases). The CDR3: CASSPDSLYGYTF. The DNA for the CDR3 is TGTGCCAGCAGCCCGGACAGTCTCTATGGCTACACCTTC.